The 24 T cell receptor beta chains presented below share a single source sample, sequenced in a study of molecular identifiers for immune sequencing clone quantification. A single record per CDR3 protein comes from TCRdb applying MiXCR to the PCR reads. The data show hundreds of thousands of distinct CDR3 sequences, about 25% seen once. The sample consisted of naive CD8+ T cells from blood, with Jurkat cell RNA spiked in. Indicated subset: FACS-sorted CD8+CD4-CCR7+CD45RA+ naive T cells. These receptor sequences come from a human donor in good health. Some libraries in this study had Jurkat cell RNA spiked in.

The CDR3, as DNA: TGTGCCAGCCGCCCCTCCCATGGCACTGAAGCTTTCTTT. Protein sequence: CASRPSHGTEAFF. This chain links TRBV3-1 with TRBJ1-1, with D unresolved. The CDR3 has 13 amino acids. The germline V gene encodes CDR1 LGHDT and CDR2 YNNKEL (reference sequence). V lost 8 bases and J 4 bases, leaving 14 bases between the germline ends.

As concerns this clonotype: A read error may be the cause here, since a much bigger clone is one base away. V is TRBV24-1 and J is TRBJ2-3; no definite D call. Germline V lookup: CDR1 KGHDR, CDR2 SFDVKD. Trimming pared 4 bases from V and 8 bases from J, leaving 18 bases between. This CDR3 contains 15 residues. The CDR3 DNA is TGTGCCACCAGTGACGTGACGGAAGCACCAGCTACGCAGTATTTT. Translation gives CATSDVTEAPATQYF.

The V call is TRBV28, the J call TRBJ2-1; D is ambiguous. Deletions cut 5 bases from V and 13 bases from J, with 18 bases between. Germline V lookup: CDR1 MDHEN, CDR2 SYDVKM. There are 13 residues in the CDR3. CDR3 in amino acids: CASSVTPRPPQFF. The CDR3 DNA follows: TGTGCCAGCAGTGTAACGCCACGGCCCCCACAGTTCTTC. Complete variable domain (other parts from reference TRBV28 and TRBJ2-1): DVKVTQSSRYLVKRTGEKVFLECVQDMDHENMFWYRQDPGLGLRLIYFSYDVKMKEKGDIPEGYSVSREKKERFSLILESASTNQTSMYLCASSVTPRPPQFFGPGTRLTVL.

This clonotype occurred a few times. The genes are TRBV19 and TRBJ2-2, with D perhaps being TRBD1 or TRBD2 (5 bases each). V shed 5 bases and J shed 7 bases, with 11 bases lying between them. Germline-derived CDR1 and CDR2 are LNHDA and SQIVND (reference sequence). CDR3 length: 13 amino acids. The CDR3 coding sequence is TGTGCCAGTAGTCCCGGGACCAGCGGGGAGCTGTTTTTT. Residues: CASSPGTSGELFF.

This chain's CDR3 is CASSLSGSGYQETQYF. The CDR3 nucleotides read TGTGCCAGCAGTTTATCAGGTAGCGGGTACCAAGAGACCCAGTACTTC. The chain combines TRBV28 with TRBJ2-5, with TRBD2 identical over 7 bases. The CDR3 spans 16 residues. V gave up 1 base and J gave up 0 bases; unmatched junction bases: 5. The germline V gene has CDR1 MDHEN and CDR2 SYDVKM.

The table lists this clonotype with a count of one. The rearrangement joins TRBV11-2 to TRBJ2-1; the match to TRBD2 covers 10 bases. The CDR3 is 16 amino acids. V shed 5 bases, J shed 8 bases, and the junction held 12 bases outside the gene matches. CDR1 SGHAT and CDR2 FQNNGV come from the germline V gene. The CDR3 reads CASSPSGRALYDEQFF. The DNA of the CDR3 is TGTGCCAGCAGCCCAAGCGGGAGGGCCTTGTACGATGAGCAGTTCTTC.

With respect to this clonotype: A read error is possible here, since a much larger clone lies one base away. The chain joins TRBV27 to TRBJ2-1; D is unresolved. The CDR3 covers 14 residues. CDR1 is MNHEY, CDR2 SMNVEV, per germline (reference sequence). Trimming cost V 6 bases and J 2 bases, with 11 bases left between them. CDR3 sequence: CASRGPRAYNEQFF. Written as DNA, the CDR3 is TGTGCCAGCAGAGGGCCGAGAGCCTACAATGAGCAGTTCTTC.

This clonotype appeared many times. J is TRBJ2-1 and V is TRBV28, with 7 bases that match TRBD1. Germline values: CDR1 MDHEN, CDR2 SYDVKM. V gave up 8 bases and J gave up 6 bases; unmatched junction bases: 7. The CDR3 sequence is 13 residues long. CDR3 DNA sequence: TGTGCCAGCTCAAACAGGGGACCCAATGAGCAGTTCTTC. It yields the protein CASSNRGPNEQFF.

A word on this clonotype: Given a much more abundant clone one base away, this may be a read error. This rearrangement joins TRBV10-3 to TRBJ2-3; 8 nucleotides match TRBD2. CDR3 size: 17 residues. Trimming cost V 3 bases and J 3 bases; bases outside gene matches: 11. CDR1 and CDR2 (germline): ENHRY, SYGVKD. This CDR3 reads CAISDLLVAGLTDTQYF. The CDR3 region has the DNA TGTGCCATCAGTGACCTCCTGGTAGCGGGATTGACAGATACGCAGTATTTT.

This chain joins TRBV29-1 and TRBJ1-2; D possibly corresponds to TRBD1 (5 bases). The CDR3 sequence is 12 residues long. The V end lost 0 bases, the J end lost 7 bases, and 9 bases lay between the germline ends. Germline V gene data show CDR1 as SQVTM and CDR2 as ANQGSEA. Here the CDR3 reads CSVEEGDVGYTF. Written as DNA, the CDR3 is TGCAGCGTTGAAGAGGGGGACGTTGGCTACACCTTC.

This clonotype has just a few counts. The rearrangement joins TRBV30 to TRBJ1-2, with D maybe TRBD1 (6 bases). CDR1 and CDR2 from the germline V gene are GTSNPN and SVGIG (reference sequence). V was cut by 2 bases and J by 6 bases, with 13 bases left in between. The CDR3 is 13 amino acids. CDR3 sequence: CAWSPTGWHGYTF. The CDR3 DNA reads as TGTGCCTGGAGTCCCACAGGGTGGCATGGCTACACCTTC.

In regard to this clonotype: Possible read error: a much larger clone is one base away. This chain uses TRBV21-1 with TRBJ2-2; TRBD2, the table's D call, lacks a check against the DNA. TRBV21-1 is tagged as a pseudogene. This CDR3 has 15 amino acids. The CDR3 loop reads CASHQREGDAGELFF. Here the CDR3 DNA reads TGTGCCAGCCATCAAAGGGAGGGAGACGCCGGGGAGCTGTTTTTT.

With respect to this clonotype: A much more abundant neighbour one base away suggests this may be a read error. The chain has TRBV7-9 and TRBJ2-1; 7 bases align to TRBD1. Trimming took 6 bases from V and 10 from J; bases not matched to a gene: 15. Germline-derived CDR1 and CDR2 are SEHNR and FQNEAQ (reference sequence). The CDR3 runs 15 residues. CDR3 region: CASRPTGQSSYEQFF. The CDR3 DNA reads TGTGCCAGCAGGCCAACGGGACAGAGCTCCTACGAGCAGTTCTTC.

This clonotype occurred a few times. J is TRBJ2-1 and V is TRBV11-2; 10 positions agree with TRBD2. This CDR3 contains 16 residues. Trimming removed 1 base from V and 6 bases from J; junction bases left unmatched: 6. Germline assignment: CDR1 SGHAT and CDR2 FQNNGV. The CDR3 reads CASSLGSGGLRNEQFF. For the CDR3, the DNA is TGTGCCAGCAGCTTAGGTAGCGGGGGGTTACGCAATGAGCAGTTCTTC.

A few counts support this clonotype. This chain connects TRBV19 to TRBJ2-7, with 8 bases matching TRBD2. The CDR3 covers 15 residues. The V gene end was trimmed by 3 bases and the J gene end by 1 base; junction bases not matched to a gene: 5. Germline assignment: CDR1 LNHDA and CDR2 SQIVND (reference sequence). The CDR3 sequence is CASSIGLAESYEQYF. Written as DNA, the CDR3 is TGTGCCAGTAGTATTGGACTAGCCGAGTCCTACGAGCAGTACTTC.

Written as DNA, the CDR3 is TGTGCCAGCAGTGACCGTCAAGAGACCCAGTACTTC. It encodes CASSDRQETQYF. This chain uses TRBV2 with TRBJ2-5; D gene ambiguous. This CDR3 region has 12 residues. Trimming pared 3 bases from V and 2 bases from J, leaving 4 bases between. Germline CDR1 is SNHLY and CDR2 is FYNNEI.

Many counts were recorded for this clonotype. This sequence joins TRBV11-2 and TRBJ2-3; TRBD2 aligns across 9 bases. V trimming: 3 bases; J trimming: 6 bases; junction bases outside the gene matches: 7. The length of the CDR3 is 15 residues. Germline CDR1 and CDR2: SGHAT and FQNNGV. The CDR3 loop is CASSFSAGGPDTQYF. CDR3 DNA sequence: TGTGCCAGCAGCTTTTCAGCGGGGGGACCGGATACGCAGTATTTT.

This clonotype was detected ten times or more. The chain is built from TRBV4-3 and TRBJ1-1; no definite D call. The V gene's germline CDR1 is LGHNA and CDR2 YSLEER. V gave up 1 base and J gave up 11 bases, with 14 bases separating them. The CDR3 sequence is 13 residues long. This CDR3 is CASSQVGVGEAFF. The CDR3 DNA reads TGCGCCAGCAGCCAAGTTGGGGTCGGGGAGGCTTTCTTT.

Regarding this clonotype: The junction shows a germline mismatch at one end, possibly a read error. V usage is TRBV6-5 and J usage is TRBJ2-7; 13 bases match TRBD2. CDR1 is MNHEY and CDR2 is SVGAGI in the germline V gene. There are 15 residues in the CDR3. The CDR3 spells CTSSQRTSGGYEQYF. The CDR3 bases are TGTACCAGCAGTCAAAGGACTAGCGGGGGCTACGAGCAGTACTTC.

This clonotype was recorded many times. The chain is built from TRBV6-5 and TRBJ1-5, with D uncertain. V was cut by 0 bases and J by 5 bases, with 5 bases left in between. Germline assignment: CDR1 MNHEY and CDR2 SVGAGI. CDR3 length: 13 residues. Here the CDR3 reads CASSYSHYQPQHF. The CDR3 DNA reads as TGTGCCAGCAGTTACTCCCATTATCAGCCCCAGCATTTT.

This clonotype was seen ten or more times. The gene calls are TRBV6-6 and TRBJ1-1, with D unclear. Germline values: CDR1 MNHNY, CDR2 SVGAGI (reference sequence). With 0 bases removed from V and 0 bases from J, the gap between germline ends came to 17 bases. The CDR3 is 18 amino acids. Written as DNA, the CDR3 is TGTGCCAGCAGTTACTCGAGGTCTCTTTCCTACATGAACACTGAAGCTTTCTTT. Amino acid sequence: CASSYSRSLSYMNTEAFF.

There are many counts of this clonotype. The gene calls are TRBV9 and TRBJ2-6; D unresolved. This CDR3 comprises 18 residues. CDR1 is SGDLS, CDR2 YYNGEE, per germline. Trimming shortened V by 0 bases and J by 0 bases, and 13 bases separated the two germline ends. The CDR3 spells CASSVARSIPSGANVLTF. As DNA, the CDR3 is TGTGCCAGCAGCGTAGCTAGGAGTATTCCCTCTGGGGCCAACGTCCTGACTTTC.

Remarks on this clonotype: The junction shows a germline mismatch at one end, possibly a read error. This sequence joins TRBV6-2 or TRBV6-3 and TRBJ1-1; D gene unclear. CDR1 is MNHEY and CDR2 is SVGEGT in the germline V gene. The CDR3 is 13 amino acids. CDR3 protein: CASCYSYGSEAFF. DNA of the CDR3: TGTGCCAGCTGTTACTCGTATGGCTCTGAAGCTTTCTTT.

This clonotype was seen more than once but under ten times. The chain joins TRBV27 to TRBJ2-1; 7 bases align to TRBD2. V gave up 2 bases and J gave up 1 base; unmatched junction bases: 8. Looked up from germline, CDR1 is MNHEY and CDR2 is SMNVEV (reference sequence). The CDR3 extends over 17 amino acids. Written as DNA, the CDR3 is TGTGCCAGCAGTTTACTGAGCCCGGGAGGTTCCTACAATGAGCAGTTCTTC. Translating gives CASSLLSPGGSYNEQFF.